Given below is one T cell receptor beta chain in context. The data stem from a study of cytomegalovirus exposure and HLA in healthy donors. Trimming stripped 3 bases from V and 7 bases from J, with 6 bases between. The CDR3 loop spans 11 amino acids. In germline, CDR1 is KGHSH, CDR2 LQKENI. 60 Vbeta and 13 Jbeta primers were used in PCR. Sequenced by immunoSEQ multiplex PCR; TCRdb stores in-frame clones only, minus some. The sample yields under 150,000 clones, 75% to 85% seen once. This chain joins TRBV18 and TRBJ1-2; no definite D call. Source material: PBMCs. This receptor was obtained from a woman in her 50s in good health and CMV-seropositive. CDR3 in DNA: TGTGCCAGCTCACCCGGAGCTGGCTACACCTTC. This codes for CASSPGAGYTF. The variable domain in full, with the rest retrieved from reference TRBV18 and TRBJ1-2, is NAGVMQNPRHLVRRRGQEARLRCSPMKGHSHVYWYRQLPEEGLKFMVYLQKENIIDESGMPKERFSAEFPKEGPSILRIQQVVRGDSAAYFCASSPGAGYTFGSGTRLTVV.